Detailed here is one T cell receptor beta chain. This clonotype has only one observation. The target of this receptor is not known. One end of the junction is discordant with germline, which a read error may explain. The CDR3 holds 16 amino acids from the cysteine to the phenylalanine. Only the CDR3 DNA is retained, 48 bases long and in frame from the first base. The germline V gene supplies CDR1 MNHEY and CDR2 SVGAGI. For repertoire sequencing, TCR beta CDR3 regions were amplified from RNA transcripts. HTBI primers and the Qiagen OneStep RT-PCR kit were used in a first-round RT-PCR, which was followed by a second-round multiplex PCR, size selection and purification. Libraries were sequenced on an Illumina HiSeq2000 using paired-end 100 bp reads. As for the original processing: Reads were processed with SOAPnuke, discarding reads with adapters, uncalled bases, mean Phred below 15, or no exact constant-primer or identifier match. COPE v1.2.5 was used to merge high-quality paired reads. Each unique nucleotide sequence was defined as a clonotype, and clonotypes were aligned to IMGT TRB V, D and J references with MiTCR v1.1. The analysis was limited to V-J combinations with a frequency above 0.0001, which together covered over 98% of repertoires. For each V-J combination, a TCR clonal expansion and chaos score was defined as F50 clonal expansion divided by the chaos observed in the TCRdist matrix. Welch's t-statistics and random forest were used to narrow the features down to about twelve V-J combinations, which were then fed into a naive Bayes classifier. Thyroid-blood repertoire similarity was quantified with the Morisita-Horn index. TCRdb trimmed public reads at Q25 via fastp, called clones via MiXCR and kept in-frame beta chains. Duplicate CDR3 protein sequences are folded into a single record with the most common DNA and genes. TCRdb's processing, not the study's, gives the V and J calls here. For this sample there are some 350,000 distinct CDR3 sequences; about a sixth appear just once. The ten largest account for around 2.4% of the sample.

The data originate from a study of Graves' ophthalmopathy and Graves' hyperthyroidism listed by TCRdb under 2018. Some background on the complete study: Peripheral blood was collected before any treatment was given, at the time of initial diagnosis. To explore V-J signatures distinguishing ophthalmopathy from hyperthyroidism, a discovery set of about 99 patients (about 44 ophthalmopathy, about 57 stable hyperthyroidism) was enrolled. In total, 135 blood samples were TCR-sequenced: approximately 42 ophthalmopathy, 80 or so hyperthyroidism and about 17 hyperthyroidism-to-ophthalmopathy patients. TCR beta repertoire signatures were used to distinguish Graves' ophthalmopathy from Graves' hyperthyroidism and to predict progression to ophthalmopathy. An independent validation cohort was composed of 18 hyperthyroidism patients and about 16 patients who later progressed from hyperthyroidism to ophthalmopathy. Following sample collection, hyperthyroidism patients were given methimazole at a starting dose of 30 mg daily, and ophthalmopathy patients were given high-dose intravenous methylprednisolone. In more than five hyperthyroidism patients, the T-cell repertoires found in thyroid tissue were compared with those found in blood. Overall study outcomes, separate from this receptor: No statistical method was used to predetermine the sample size, and group allocation was not hidden from the investigators. The 13-signature model separated ophthalmopathy from stable hyperthyroidism with roughly 90% sensitivity and 81.08% specificity in cross-validation, and 80%/75% in the test set. Most of the expanded thyroid clonotypes with a frequency above 0.001 were also detected in blood, and it was suggested that the thyroid immune response may be reflected by blood repertoires. In validation, the model predicted ophthalmopathy progression with about 71% sensitivity and roughly 72% specificity; roughly 11 predicted patients were CT-confirmed with GO in a median of about 6.2 months.

A patient counted as having stable hyperthyroidism if there was no progression to ophthalmopathy within 18 months of follow-up. The hyperthyroidism patients were 18 to 65 years old and newly diagnosed, with a disease duration of less than 2 months. Anyone with other autoimmune diseases, uncontrolled infections, pregnancy or lactation was excluded from the study. Clinical symptoms, serum thyroxine, TRAb, thyroid ultrasound and orbital computed tomography were used for diagnosis. PBMCs were isolated from 10 ml of fresh peripheral blood by Ficoll-Paque density gradient centrifugation. Trizol reagent was used to extract the total RNA, and its quality was then checked on an Agilent 2100 Bioanalyzer.

This TCR was recovered from an adult woman with stable Graves' hyperthyroidism. The V and J genes are TRBV6-5 and TRBJ2-2; the D gene remains uncertain. The sequencing input was peripheral blood. The nucleotide sequence is TGTGCCAGCGGTTACCTGGCGGCACTGAACACCGGGGAGCTGTTTTTT. Translated, it reads CASGYLAALNTGELFF.